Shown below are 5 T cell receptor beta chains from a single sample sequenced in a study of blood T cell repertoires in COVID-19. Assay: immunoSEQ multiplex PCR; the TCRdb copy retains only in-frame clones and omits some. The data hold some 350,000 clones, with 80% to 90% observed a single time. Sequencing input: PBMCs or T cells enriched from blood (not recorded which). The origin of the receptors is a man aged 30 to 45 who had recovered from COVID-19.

Here the CDR3 DNA reads TGTGCCAGCAGCAGTACCGGGGAAGGAAGTCAGCCCCAGCATTTT. As protein: CASSSTGEGSQPQHF. The J gene is TRBJ1-5, the V gene TRBV5-6; D not resolved. Germline CDR1 SGHDT, CDR2 YYEEEE. V lost 4 bases and J lost 6, with 17 bases in between. The CDR3 contains 15 residues. Together with reference TRBV5-6 and TRBJ1-5, the CDR3 gives the full variable domain: DAGVTQSPTHLIKTRGQQVTLRCSPKSGHDTVSWYQQALGQGPQFIFQYYEEEERQRGNFPDRFSGHQFPNYSSELNVNALLLGDSALYLCASSSTGEGSQPQHFGDGTRLSIL.

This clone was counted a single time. The CDR3 protein is CASSPQGGYTEAFF. The CDR3 nucleotides are TGTGCCAGTAGTCCCCAGGGGGGTTACACTGAAGCTTTCTTT. This chain joins TRBV19 and TRBJ1-1, with 7 nucleotides matching TRBD1. After removal of 5 bases from V and 3 bases from J, the junction contained 6 bases not matched to a gene. The length of the CDR3 is 14 residues. Per the germline V gene, CDR1 is LNHDA and CDR2 is SQIVND (reference sequence). The whole variable domain, filled in from reference TRBV19 and TRBJ1-1, reads DGGITQSPKYLFRKEGQNVTLSCEQNLNHDAMYWYRQDPGQGLRLIYYSQIVNDFQKGDIAEGYSVSREKKESFPLTVTSAQKNPTAFYLCASSPQGGYTEAFFGQGTRLTVV.

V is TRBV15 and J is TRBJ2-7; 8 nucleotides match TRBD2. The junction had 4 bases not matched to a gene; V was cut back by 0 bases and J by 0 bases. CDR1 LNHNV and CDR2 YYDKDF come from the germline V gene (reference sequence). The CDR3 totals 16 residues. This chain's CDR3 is CATSRDTSGSSYEQYF. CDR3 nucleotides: TGTGCCACCAGCAGAGACACTAGCGGCAGCTCCTACGAGCAGTACTTC.

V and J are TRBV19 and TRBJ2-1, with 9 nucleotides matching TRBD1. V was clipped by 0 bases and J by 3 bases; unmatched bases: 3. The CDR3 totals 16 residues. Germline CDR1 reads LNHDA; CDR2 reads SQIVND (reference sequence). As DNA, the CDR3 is TGTGCCAGTAGTATAGATCGGGACAGGGACTACAATGAGCAGTTCTTC. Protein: CASSIDRDRDYNEQFF.

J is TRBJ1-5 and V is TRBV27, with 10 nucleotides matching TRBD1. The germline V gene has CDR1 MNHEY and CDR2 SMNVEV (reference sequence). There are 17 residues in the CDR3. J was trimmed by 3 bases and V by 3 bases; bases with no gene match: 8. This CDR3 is CASSFFSGTGVNQPQHF. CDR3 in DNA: TGTGCCAGCAGTTTTTTTAGTGGGACAGGGGTCAATCAGCCCCAGCATTTT.